The clone carrying this T cell receptor beta chain was detected only a few times. PBMCs came from 9 to 10 ml fresh peripheral blood. The CDR3 regions of TCR beta were amplified from RNA transcripts. HTBI primers drove first-round RT-PCR of the TCR CDR3. TCRdb reprocessed the multiplex PCR reads with MiXCR, giving one entry per CDR3 protein. This table holds roughly 300,000 distinct CDR3 sequences, about 20% found once. Germline V gene lookup returns CDR1 SGHTA and CDR2 FQGTGA. V was shortened by 3 bases and J by 7 bases, with 16 bases between the two germline ends. This CDR3 has 16 amino acids. The data were obtained in a study of T cells in Graves' hyperthyroidism and ophthalmopathy. About the research overall: At initial diagnosis, before any treatment had begun, peripheral blood was obtained.

The chain combines TRBV7-3 with TRBJ1-6; D gene unclear. Sequences were obtained from blood. The source of this sequence is a woman aged 45-59 years with Graves' hyperthyroidism. CDR3 in DNA: TGTGCCAGCAGCTTCTCCCGCCGACGGGGAAATTCACCCCTCCACTTT. Protein: CASSFSRRRGNSPLHF.